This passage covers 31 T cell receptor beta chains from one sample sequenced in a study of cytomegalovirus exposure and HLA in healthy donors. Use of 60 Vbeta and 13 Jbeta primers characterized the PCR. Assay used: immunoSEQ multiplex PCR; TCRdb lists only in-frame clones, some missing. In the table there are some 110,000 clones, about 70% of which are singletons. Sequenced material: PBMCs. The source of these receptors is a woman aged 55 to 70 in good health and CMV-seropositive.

This CDR3 is CSVAGGNQPQHF. The CDR3 DNA reads TGCAGCGTTGCTGGGGGGAATCAGCCCCAGCATTTT. The chain combines TRBV29-1 with TRBJ1-5, with TRBD1 as a possible D gene (5 bases). Trimming cost V 4 bases and J 4 bases, with 8 bases left between them. The germline V gene encodes CDR1 SQVTM and CDR2 ANQGSEA. There are 12 residues in the CDR3.

The CDR3 reads CASSQGLAGVGETQYF. The CDR3 coding sequence is TGTGCCAGTAGTCAAGGACTAGCGGGAGTGGGAGAGACCCAGTACTTC. The chain employs TRBV19 and TRBJ2-5; 13 positions match TRBD2. CDR1 is LNHDA and CDR2 is SQIVND in the germline V gene (reference sequence). V lost 5 bases and J lost 4; bases outside the gene matches: 7. This CDR3 spans 16 amino acids.

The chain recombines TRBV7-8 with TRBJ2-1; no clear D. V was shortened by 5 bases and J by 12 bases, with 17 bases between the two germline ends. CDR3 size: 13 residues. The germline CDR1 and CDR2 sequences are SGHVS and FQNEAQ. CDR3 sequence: CASSPQQTSRQFF. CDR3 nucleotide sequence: TGTGCCAGCAGCCCACAACAGACCTCCCGGCAGTTCTTC.

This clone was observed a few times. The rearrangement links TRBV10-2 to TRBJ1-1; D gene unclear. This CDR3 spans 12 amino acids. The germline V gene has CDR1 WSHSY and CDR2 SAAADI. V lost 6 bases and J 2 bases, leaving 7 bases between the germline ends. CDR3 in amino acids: CASRRLNTEAFF. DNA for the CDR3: TGCGCCAGCAGGAGACTTAACACTGAAGCTTTCTTT.

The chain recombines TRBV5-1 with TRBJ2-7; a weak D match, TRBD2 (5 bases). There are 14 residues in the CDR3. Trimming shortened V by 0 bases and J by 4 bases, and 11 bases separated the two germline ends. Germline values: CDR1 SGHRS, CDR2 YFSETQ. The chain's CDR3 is CASSLGSGGYEQYF. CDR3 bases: TGCGCCAGCAGCTTGGGCAGTGGCGGGTACGAGCAGTACTTC.

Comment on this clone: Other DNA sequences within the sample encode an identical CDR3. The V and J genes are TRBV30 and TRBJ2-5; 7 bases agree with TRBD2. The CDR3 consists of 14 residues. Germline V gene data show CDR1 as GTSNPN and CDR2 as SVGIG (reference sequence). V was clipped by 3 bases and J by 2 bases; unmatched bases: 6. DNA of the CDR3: TGTGCCTGGAGCCCGGGGGGAGCGCAAGAGACCCAGTACTTC. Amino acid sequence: CAWSPGGAQETQYF. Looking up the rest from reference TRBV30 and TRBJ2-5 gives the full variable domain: SQTIHQWPATLVQPVGSPLSLECTVEGTSNPNLYWYRQAAGRGLQLLFYSVGIGQISSEVPQNLSASRPQDRQFILSSKKLLLSDSGFYLCAWSPGGAQETQYFGPGTRLLVL.

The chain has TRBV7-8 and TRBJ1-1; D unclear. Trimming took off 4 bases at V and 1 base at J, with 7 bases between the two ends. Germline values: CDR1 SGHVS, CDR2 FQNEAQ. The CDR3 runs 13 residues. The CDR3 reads CASSSPSNTEAFF. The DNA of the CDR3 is TGTGCCAGCAGCTCCCCATCGAACACTGAAGCTTTCTTT.

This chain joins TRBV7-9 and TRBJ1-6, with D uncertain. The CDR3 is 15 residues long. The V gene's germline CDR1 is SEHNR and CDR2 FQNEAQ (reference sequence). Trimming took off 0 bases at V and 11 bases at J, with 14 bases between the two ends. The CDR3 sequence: CASSLARREETPLHF. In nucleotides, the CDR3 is TGTGCCAGCAGCTTAGCGAGGCGGGAGGAGACACCCCTCCACTTT. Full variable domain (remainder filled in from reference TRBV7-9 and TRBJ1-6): DTGVSQNPRHKITKRGQNVTFRCDPISEHNRLYWYRQTLGQGPEFLTYFQNEAQLEKSRLLSDRFSAERPKGSFSTLEIQRTEQGDSAMYLCASSLARREETPLHFGNGTRLTVT.

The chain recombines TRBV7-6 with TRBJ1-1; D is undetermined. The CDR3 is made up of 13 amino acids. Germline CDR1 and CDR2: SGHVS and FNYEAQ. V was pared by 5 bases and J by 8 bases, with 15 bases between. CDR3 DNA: TGTGCCAGCAGCCCGCGCCTGCGGGGAGAAGCTTTCTTT. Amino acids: CASSPRLRGEAFF.

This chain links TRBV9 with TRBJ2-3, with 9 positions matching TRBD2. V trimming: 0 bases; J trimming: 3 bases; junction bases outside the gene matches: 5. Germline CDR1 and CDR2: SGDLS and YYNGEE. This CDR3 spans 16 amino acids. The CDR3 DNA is TGTGCCAGCAGCGTAGACGTAGCGGGGGAAACAGATACGCAGTATTTT. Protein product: CASSVDVAGETDTQYF.

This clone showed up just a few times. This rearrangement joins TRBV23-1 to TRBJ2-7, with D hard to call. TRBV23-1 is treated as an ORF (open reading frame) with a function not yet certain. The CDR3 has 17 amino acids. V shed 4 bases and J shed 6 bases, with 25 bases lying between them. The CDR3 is CASSPSPECNARCEQYF. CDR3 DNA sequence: TGCGCCAGCAGTCCCTCCCCCGAATGCAATGCCAGGTGCGAGCAGTACTTC.

CDR3 sequence: CASSGRGGYGYTF. In DNA, the CDR3 is TGTGCCAGCAGTGGGAGGGGCGGCTATGGCTACACCTTC. V usage is TRBV6-6 and J usage is TRBJ1-2, with D tentatively TRBD1 (5 bases). V shed 5 bases and J shed 4 bases, with 11 bases lying between them. The germline V gene encodes CDR1 MNHNY and CDR2 SVGAGI (reference sequence). The CDR3 has 13 residues.

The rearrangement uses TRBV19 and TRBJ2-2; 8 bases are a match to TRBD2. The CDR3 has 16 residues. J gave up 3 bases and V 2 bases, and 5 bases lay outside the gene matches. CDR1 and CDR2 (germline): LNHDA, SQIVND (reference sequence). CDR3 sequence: CASSIKAGAYTGELFF. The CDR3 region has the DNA TGTGCCAGTAGTATAAAAGCGGGAGCGTACACCGGGGAGCTGTTTTTT.

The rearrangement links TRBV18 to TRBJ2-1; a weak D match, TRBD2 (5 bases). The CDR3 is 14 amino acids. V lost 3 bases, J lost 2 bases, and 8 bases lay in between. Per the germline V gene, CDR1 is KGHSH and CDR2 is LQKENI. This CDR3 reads CASSPLAPYNEQFF. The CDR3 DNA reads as TGTGCCAGCTCACCTCTAGCCCCCTACAATGAGCAGTTCTTC.

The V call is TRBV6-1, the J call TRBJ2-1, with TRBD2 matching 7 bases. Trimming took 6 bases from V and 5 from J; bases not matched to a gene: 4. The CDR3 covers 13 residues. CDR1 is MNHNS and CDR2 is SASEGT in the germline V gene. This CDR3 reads CASRSGINNEQFF. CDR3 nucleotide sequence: TGTGCCAGCAGAAGCGGGATAAACAATGAGCAGTTCTTC.

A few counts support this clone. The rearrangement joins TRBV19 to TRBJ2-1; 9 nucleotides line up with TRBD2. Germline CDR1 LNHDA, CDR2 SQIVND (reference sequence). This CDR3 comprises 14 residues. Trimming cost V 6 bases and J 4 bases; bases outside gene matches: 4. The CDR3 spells CASRASGVYNEQFF. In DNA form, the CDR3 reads TGTGCCAGTAGGGCTAGCGGGGTGTACAATGAGCAGTTCTTC.

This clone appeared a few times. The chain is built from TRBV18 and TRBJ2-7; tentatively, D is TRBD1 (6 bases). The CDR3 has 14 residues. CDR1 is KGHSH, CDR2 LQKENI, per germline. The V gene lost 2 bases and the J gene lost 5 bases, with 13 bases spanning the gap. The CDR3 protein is CASSPSIPGDEQYF. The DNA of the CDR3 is TGTGCCAGCTCACCATCGATCCCAGGGGACGAGCAGTACTTC.

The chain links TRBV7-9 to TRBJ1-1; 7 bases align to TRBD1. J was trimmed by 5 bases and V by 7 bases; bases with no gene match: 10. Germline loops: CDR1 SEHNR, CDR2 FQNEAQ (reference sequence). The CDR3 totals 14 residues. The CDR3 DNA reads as TGTGCCAGCATCCACTCCCAGGGGGGTACTGAAGCTTTCTTT. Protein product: CASIHSQGGTEAFF.

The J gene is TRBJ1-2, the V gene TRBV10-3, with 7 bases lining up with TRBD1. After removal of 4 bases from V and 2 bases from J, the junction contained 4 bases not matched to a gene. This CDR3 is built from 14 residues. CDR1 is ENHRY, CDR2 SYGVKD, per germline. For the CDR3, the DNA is TGTGCCATCAGTGCCCCGGACAGGAACTATGGCTACACCTTC. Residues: CAISAPDRNYGYTF.

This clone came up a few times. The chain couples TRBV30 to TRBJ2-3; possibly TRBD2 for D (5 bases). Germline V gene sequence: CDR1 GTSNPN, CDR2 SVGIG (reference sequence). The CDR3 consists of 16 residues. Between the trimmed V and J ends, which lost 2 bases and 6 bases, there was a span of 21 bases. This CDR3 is CAWSSAFYGLGDTQYF. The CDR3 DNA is TGTGCCTGGAGTTCTGCATTCTACGGACTTGGTGATACGCAGTATTTT.

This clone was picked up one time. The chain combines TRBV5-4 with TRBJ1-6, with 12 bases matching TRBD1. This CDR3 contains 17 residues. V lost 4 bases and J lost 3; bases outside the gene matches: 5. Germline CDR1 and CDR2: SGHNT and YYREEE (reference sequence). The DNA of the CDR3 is TGTGCCAGCAGCCAGGGACAGGGGGCAAACTATAATTCACCCCTCCACTTT. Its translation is CASSQGQGANYNSPLHF.

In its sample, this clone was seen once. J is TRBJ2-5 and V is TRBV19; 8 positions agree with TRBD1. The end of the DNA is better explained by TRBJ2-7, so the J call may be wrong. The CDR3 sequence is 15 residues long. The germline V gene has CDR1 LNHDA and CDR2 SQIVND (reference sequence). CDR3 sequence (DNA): TGTGCCAGTAGTGACCGGGACAGGTACTCCTACGAGCAGTACTTC. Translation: CASSDRDRYSYEQYF.

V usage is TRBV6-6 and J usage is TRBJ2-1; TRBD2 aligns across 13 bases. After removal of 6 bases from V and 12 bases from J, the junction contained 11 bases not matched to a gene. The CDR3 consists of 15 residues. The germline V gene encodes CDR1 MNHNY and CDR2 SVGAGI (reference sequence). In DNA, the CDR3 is TGTGCCAGCAGACCCCGGACTAGCGGGAGAGGTGGGCAGTTCTTC. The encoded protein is CASRPRTSGRGGQFF.

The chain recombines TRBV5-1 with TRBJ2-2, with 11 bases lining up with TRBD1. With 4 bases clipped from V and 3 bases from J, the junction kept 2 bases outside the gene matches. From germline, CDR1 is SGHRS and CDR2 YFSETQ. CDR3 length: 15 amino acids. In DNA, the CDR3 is TGCGCCAGCAGCCGGACAGGGGGCTACACCGGGGAGCTGTTTTTT. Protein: CASSRTGGYTGELFF.

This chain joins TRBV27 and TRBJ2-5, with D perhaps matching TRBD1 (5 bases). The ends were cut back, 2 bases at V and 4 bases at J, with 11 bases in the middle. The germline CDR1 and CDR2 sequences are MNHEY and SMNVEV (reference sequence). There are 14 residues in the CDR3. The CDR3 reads CASSLQGLGETQYF. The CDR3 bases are TGTGCCAGCAGTTTACAGGGTCTCGGAGAGACCCAGTACTTC.

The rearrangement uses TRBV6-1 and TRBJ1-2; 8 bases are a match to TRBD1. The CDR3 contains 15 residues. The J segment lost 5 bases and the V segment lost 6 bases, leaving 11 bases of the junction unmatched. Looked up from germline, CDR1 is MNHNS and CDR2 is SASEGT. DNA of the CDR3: TGTGCCAGCAGCGAAATCTTGAGGACAGGGTATGGCTACACCTTC. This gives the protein CASSEILRTGYGYTF.

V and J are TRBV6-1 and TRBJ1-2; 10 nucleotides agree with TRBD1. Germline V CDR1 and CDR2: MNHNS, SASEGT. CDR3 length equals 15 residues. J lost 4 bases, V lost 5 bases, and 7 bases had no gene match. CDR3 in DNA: TGTGCCAGCAGTTTAGGACAGGGGGATATCTATGGCTACACCTTC. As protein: CASSLGQGDIYGYTF.

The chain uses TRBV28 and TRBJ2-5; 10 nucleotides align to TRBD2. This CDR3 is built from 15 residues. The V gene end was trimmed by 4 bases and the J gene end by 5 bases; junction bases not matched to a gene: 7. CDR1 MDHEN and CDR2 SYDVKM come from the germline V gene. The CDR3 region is CASSSAGGPEETQYF. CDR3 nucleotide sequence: TGTGCCAGCAGTTCAGCGGGAGGGCCTGAGGAGACCCAGTACTTC.

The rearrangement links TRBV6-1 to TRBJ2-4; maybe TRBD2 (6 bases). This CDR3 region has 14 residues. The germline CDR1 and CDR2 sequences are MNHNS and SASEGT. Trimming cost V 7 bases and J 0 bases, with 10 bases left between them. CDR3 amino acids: CASKSGVAKNIQYF. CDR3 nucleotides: TGTGCCAGCAAGTCGGGGGTAGCCAAAAACATTCAGTACTTC.

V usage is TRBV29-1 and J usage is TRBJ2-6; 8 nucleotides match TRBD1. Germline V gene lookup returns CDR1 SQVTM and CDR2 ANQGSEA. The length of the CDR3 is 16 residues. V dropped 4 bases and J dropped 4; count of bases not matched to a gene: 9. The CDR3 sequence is CSVAGQGIEGANVLTF. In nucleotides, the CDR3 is TGCAGCGTTGCTGGACAGGGCATTGAGGGGGCCAACGTCCTGACTTTC.

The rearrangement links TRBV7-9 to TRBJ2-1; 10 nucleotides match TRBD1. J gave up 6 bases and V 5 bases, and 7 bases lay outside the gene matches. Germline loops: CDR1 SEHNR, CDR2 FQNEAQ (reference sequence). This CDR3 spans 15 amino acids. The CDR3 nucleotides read TGTGCCAGCAGCCCCGGTGGGACAGGGGTCAATGAGCAGTTCTTC. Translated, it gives CASSPGGTGVNEQFF.